The rows below give T cell receptor beta chains drawn from one sample of a study of post-analysis software for immune sequencing data. Each CDR3 protein is one row after TCRdb ran MiXCR on the PCR reads. The table shows about 200,000 distinct CDR3 sequences, with 25% to 35% occurring only once. Sequenced: blood. Receptors were obtained from a girl aged 2 to 17 with multiple sclerosis. Each CDR3 is given with its conserved first and last residue.

TRBV12-3/TRBV12-4	TRBJ1-1	CASSNPDKNTEAFF
TRBV14	TRBJ2-7	CASSQELSPHEQYF
TRBV5-5	TRBJ2-2	CASSSERTGELFF
TRBV7-2	TRBJ1-2	CASSVEVGYGYTF
TRBV5-1	TRBJ2-2	CASSSTSGRAGELFF
TRBV6-1	TRBJ1-1	CASSEWGDTEAFF
TRBV5-1	TRBJ1-1	CASSLERGDTEAFF
TRBV4-1	TRBJ1-2	CASSQEGENYGYTF
TRBV7-2	TRBJ2-5	CASSLSGLAGQYF
TRBV6-2/TRBV6-3	TRBJ1-2	CASSLSDLRHGYTF
TRBV7-2	TRBJ2-3	CASSRGDTQYF
TRBV28	TRBJ1-2	CASSSPDRERYGYTF
TRBV6-2/TRBV6-3	TRBJ2-1	CASSYSTGAFSSYNEQFF
TRBV6-6	TRBJ1-5	CASRPGTEHQPQHF
TRBV5-1	TRBJ2-3	CASSRTGFGLTDTQYF
TRBV29-1	TRBJ2-7	CSVGFSYEQYF
TRBV7-6	TRBJ2-5	CASSLTDRETQYF
TRBV30	TRBJ1-2	CAWSVRLGANYGYTF
TRBV12-3/TRBV12-4	TRBJ1-5	CASMRGCSNQPQHF
TRBV6-1	TRBJ2-1	CASTAGLAGGNEQFF
TRBV12-3/TRBV12-4	TRBJ2-7	CASSLTREVSRREQYF
TRBV3-1	TRBJ1-1	CASSGYRGTEAFF
TRBV6-1	TRBJ1-5	CASSGQVNQPQHF
TRBV5-1	TRBJ2-7	CASSLGGDRGYDYYEQYF
TRBV29-1	TRBJ1-4	CSVERLEEATNEKLFF
TRBV6-1	TRBJ1-1	CASSIQGWKNTEAFF
TRBV15	TRBJ2-3	CATSRDSEYTQYF
TRBV4-2	TRBJ2-7	CASSQESSSSYEQYF
TRBV7-8	TRBJ1-2	CASSSTGTNYGHTF
TRBV6-1	TRBJ1-5	CASSEETAWRPQHF
TRBV5-1	TRBJ2-1	CASSQDTSSYNEQFF
TRBV12-3/TRBV12-4	TRBJ2-7	CASSLASGSPYEQYF
TRBV11-1	TRBJ1-2	CASSQDSYDYTF
TRBV6-5	TRBJ1-2	CAGSRFWGRGHNYGYTF
TRBV5-1	TRBJ2-1	CASSLASDRGNEQFF
TRBV7-8	TRBJ1-1	CASSSNRGGSTEAFF
TRBV7-2	TRBJ2-1	CASRKGPSGYNEQFF
TRBV7-2	TRBJ1-5	CASSLVRGSNQPQHF
TRBV18	TRBJ1-2	CASSPVRDRGNYGYTF
TRBV20-1	TRBJ2-4	CSATSGMAKNIQYF
TRBV28	TRBJ1-5	CASSLSTEGSNQPQHF
TRBV11-1	TRBJ1-1	CASSFPQGGNTEAFF
TRBV29-1	TRBJ2-7	CSVGTGKRAYEQYF
TRBV4-1	TRBJ2-2	CASSPQGLAGDTGELFF
TRBV14	TRBJ1-2	CASSGTGRGGYTF
TRBV20-1	TRBJ2-5	CSASQSQGYLGNEQYF
TRBV28	TRBJ1-6	CASSDRFSPLHF
TRBV14	TRBJ2-1	CASSRAGPSYNEQFF